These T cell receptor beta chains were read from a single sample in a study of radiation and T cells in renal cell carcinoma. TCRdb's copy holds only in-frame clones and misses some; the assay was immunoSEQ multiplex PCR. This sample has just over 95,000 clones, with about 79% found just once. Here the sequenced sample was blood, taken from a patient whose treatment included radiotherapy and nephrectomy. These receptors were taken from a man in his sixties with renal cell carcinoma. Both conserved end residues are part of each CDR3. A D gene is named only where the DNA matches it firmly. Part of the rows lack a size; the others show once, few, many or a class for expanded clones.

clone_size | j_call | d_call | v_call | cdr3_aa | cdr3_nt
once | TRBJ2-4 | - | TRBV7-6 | CAILSGGIQYF | TGTGCCATCCTGAGTGGGGGCATTCAGTACTTC
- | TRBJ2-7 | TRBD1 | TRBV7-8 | CASSHNPLTGGGEQYF | TGTGCCAGCAGCCACAACCCCCTGACAGGGGGGGGTGAGCAGTACTTC
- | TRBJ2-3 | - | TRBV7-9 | CASSLITDTQYF | TGTGCCAGCAGCTTGATTACAGATACGCAGTATTTT
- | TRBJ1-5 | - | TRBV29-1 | CSVTIGPGNQPQHF | TGCAGCGTTACCATAGGGCCCGGCAATCAGCCCCAGCATTTT
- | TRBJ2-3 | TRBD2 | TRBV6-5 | CASSSTSGTDTQYF | TGTGCCAGCAGTTCGACTAGCGGTACAGATACGCAGTATTTT
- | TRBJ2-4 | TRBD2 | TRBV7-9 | CASSPWTSGGLSKNIQYF | TGTGCCAGCAGCCCGTGGACTAGCGGGGGCCTTTCCAAAAACATTCAGTACTTC
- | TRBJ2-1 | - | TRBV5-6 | CASSFGANHFF | TGTGCCAGCAGCTTCGGGGCTAACCACTTCTTC
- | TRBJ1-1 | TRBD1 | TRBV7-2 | CASSLADRVVPFF | TGTGCCAGCAGCTTAGCAGACAGGGTAGTACCTTTCTTT
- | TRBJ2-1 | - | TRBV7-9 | CASSLAGSRVQFF | TGTGCCAGCAGCTTAGCGGGTAGCAGGGTGCAGTTCTTC
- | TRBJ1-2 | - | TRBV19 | CASSIPGGFYGYTF | TGTGCCAGTAGTATCCCCGGGGGATTCTATGGCTACACCTTC
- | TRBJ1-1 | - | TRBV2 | CASSPRVNTEAFF | TGTGCCAGCAGTCCCAGGGTGAACACTGAAGCTTTCTTT
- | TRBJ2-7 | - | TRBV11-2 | CASSLGGRATYEQYF | TGTGCCAGCAGCTTAGGGGGTAGAGCTACCTACGAGCAGTACTTC
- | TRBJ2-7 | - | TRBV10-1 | CASSEVGNEQYF | TGCGCCAGCAGTGAGGTTGGGAACGAGCAGTACTTC
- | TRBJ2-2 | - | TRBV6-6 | CASSYRRDTGELFF | TGTGCCAGCAGTTACCGGAGGGACACCGGGGAGCTGTTTTTT
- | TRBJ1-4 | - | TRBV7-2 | CASSLSVASNEKLFF | TGTGCCAGCAGCTTATCTGTGGCCTCTAATGAAAAACTGTTTTTT
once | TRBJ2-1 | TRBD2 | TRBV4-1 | CASSQLPQAGESNEQFF | TGCGCCAGCAGCCAGCTCCCCCAAGCGGGAGAGTCCAATGAGCAGTTCTTC
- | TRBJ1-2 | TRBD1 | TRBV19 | CASSVPGQGYGYTF | TGTGCCAGTAGTGTCCCGGGACAGGGCTATGGCTACACCTTC
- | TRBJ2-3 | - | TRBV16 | CASSPEGQITDTQYF | TGTGCCAGCAGCCCCGAGGGGCAGATCACAGATACGCAGTATTTT
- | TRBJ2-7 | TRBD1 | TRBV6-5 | CASSYSGQGYEQYF | TGTGCCAGCAGTTACTCAGGACAGGGGTACGAGCAGTACTTC
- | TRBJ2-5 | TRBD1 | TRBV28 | CASSFYRGWETQYF | TGTGCCAGCAGTTTCTACAGGGGGTGGGAGACCCAGTACTTC